This T cell receptor beta chain was profiled in a study of T cells in tuberculosis. Study information: Sequenced TCRs come from CD1B-GMM tetramer-binding T cells. Blood was taken before or within 7 days of anti-tuberculosis therapy. Study-level points and caveats: Smaller distances to GMM-specific TCRs suggested their expansion in active tuberculosis. The TCR-beta difference was not significant; alpha differences partly reflected length.

A word on this clone: Its target is unknown.

Time point noted: new active TB diagnosis, blood taken before or within 7 days of starting treatment. Data came from immunoSEQ multiplex PCR; TCRdb stores just in-frame clones and leaves some out. The table lists about 30,000 clones, under 95% of them singletons. The CDR3 is 18 amino acids. Germline V gives CDR1 SGDLS, CDR2 YYNGEE. V shed 0 bases and J 9 bases; nucleotides not matched to a gene: 13. The input for sequencing was PBMCs, taken at tuberculosis diagnosis. The chain links TRBV9 to TRBJ2-1, with TRBD1 identical over 12 bases. This clonotype originated in an adult with tuberculosis. Written as DNA, the CDR3 is TGTGCCAGCAGCGTAGTGGGGACAGGGGGCGCAGGACACTTTGAGCAGTTCTTC. This gives the protein CASSVVGTGGAGHFEQFF.